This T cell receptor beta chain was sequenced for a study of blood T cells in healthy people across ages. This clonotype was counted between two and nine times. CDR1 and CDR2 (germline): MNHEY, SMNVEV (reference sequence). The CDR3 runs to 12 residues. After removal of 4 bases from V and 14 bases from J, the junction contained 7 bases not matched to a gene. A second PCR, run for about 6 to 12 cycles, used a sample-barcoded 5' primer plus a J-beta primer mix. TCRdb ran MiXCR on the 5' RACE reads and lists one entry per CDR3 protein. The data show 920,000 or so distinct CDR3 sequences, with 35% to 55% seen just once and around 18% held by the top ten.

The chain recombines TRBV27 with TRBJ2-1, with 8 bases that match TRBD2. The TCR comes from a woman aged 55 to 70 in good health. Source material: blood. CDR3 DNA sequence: TGTGCCAGCAGTTCCAGGGAGCGGGAGAAGTTCTTC. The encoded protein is CASSSREREKFF.